This T cell receptor (beta chain) was sequenced in a study of blood T cell repertoires in COVID-19. Individuals aged about 18 to 100 years were recruited from 24 US areas. Membership in each cohort depended on participant-reported clinical history. Libraries were prepared by immunoSEQ multiplex PCR; TCRdb keeps only in-frame clonotypes and omits some of them. Of approximately 470,000 clones in the sample, around 90% are singletons; the top ten hold roughly 0.72%. This clone was seen more than once but under ten times. Trimming shortened V by 5 bases and J by 5 bases, and 11 bases separated the two germline ends. The germline V gene has CDR1 PRHDT and CDR2 FYEKMQ (reference sequence). This CDR3 spans 13 amino acids.

Sequencing used PBMCs or T cells enriched from blood (not recorded which). The chain employs TRBV13 and TRBJ2-3; D is perhaps TRBD2 (5 bases). This TCR was sampled from a woman between 18 and 29 years old who had recovered from COVID-19. The CDR3 is CASSRGEGDTQYF. The CDR3 DNA is TGTGCCAGCAGCCGCGGTGAGGGAGATACGCAGTATTTT. Using reference TRBV13 and TRBJ2-3 for the parts outside the CDR3, the full variable domain is AAGVIQSPRHLIKEKRETATLKCYPIPRHDTVYWYQQGPGQDPQFLISFYEKMQSDKGSIPDRFSAQQFSDYHSELNMSSLELGDSALYFCASSRGEGDTQYFGPGTRLTVL.